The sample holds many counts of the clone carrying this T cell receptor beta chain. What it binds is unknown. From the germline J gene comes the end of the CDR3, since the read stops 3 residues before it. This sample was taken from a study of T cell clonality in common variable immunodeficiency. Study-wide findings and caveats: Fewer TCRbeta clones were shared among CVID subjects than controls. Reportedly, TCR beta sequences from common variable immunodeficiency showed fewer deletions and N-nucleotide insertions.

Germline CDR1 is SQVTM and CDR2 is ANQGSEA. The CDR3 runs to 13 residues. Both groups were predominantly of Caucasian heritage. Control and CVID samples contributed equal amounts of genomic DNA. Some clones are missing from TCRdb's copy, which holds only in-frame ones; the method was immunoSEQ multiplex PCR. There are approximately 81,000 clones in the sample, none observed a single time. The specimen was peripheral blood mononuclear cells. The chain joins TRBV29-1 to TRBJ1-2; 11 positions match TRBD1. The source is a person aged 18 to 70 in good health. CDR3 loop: CSVLGQGAEGYTF. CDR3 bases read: TGCAGCGTCCTCGGACAGGGGGCGGAAGGC.